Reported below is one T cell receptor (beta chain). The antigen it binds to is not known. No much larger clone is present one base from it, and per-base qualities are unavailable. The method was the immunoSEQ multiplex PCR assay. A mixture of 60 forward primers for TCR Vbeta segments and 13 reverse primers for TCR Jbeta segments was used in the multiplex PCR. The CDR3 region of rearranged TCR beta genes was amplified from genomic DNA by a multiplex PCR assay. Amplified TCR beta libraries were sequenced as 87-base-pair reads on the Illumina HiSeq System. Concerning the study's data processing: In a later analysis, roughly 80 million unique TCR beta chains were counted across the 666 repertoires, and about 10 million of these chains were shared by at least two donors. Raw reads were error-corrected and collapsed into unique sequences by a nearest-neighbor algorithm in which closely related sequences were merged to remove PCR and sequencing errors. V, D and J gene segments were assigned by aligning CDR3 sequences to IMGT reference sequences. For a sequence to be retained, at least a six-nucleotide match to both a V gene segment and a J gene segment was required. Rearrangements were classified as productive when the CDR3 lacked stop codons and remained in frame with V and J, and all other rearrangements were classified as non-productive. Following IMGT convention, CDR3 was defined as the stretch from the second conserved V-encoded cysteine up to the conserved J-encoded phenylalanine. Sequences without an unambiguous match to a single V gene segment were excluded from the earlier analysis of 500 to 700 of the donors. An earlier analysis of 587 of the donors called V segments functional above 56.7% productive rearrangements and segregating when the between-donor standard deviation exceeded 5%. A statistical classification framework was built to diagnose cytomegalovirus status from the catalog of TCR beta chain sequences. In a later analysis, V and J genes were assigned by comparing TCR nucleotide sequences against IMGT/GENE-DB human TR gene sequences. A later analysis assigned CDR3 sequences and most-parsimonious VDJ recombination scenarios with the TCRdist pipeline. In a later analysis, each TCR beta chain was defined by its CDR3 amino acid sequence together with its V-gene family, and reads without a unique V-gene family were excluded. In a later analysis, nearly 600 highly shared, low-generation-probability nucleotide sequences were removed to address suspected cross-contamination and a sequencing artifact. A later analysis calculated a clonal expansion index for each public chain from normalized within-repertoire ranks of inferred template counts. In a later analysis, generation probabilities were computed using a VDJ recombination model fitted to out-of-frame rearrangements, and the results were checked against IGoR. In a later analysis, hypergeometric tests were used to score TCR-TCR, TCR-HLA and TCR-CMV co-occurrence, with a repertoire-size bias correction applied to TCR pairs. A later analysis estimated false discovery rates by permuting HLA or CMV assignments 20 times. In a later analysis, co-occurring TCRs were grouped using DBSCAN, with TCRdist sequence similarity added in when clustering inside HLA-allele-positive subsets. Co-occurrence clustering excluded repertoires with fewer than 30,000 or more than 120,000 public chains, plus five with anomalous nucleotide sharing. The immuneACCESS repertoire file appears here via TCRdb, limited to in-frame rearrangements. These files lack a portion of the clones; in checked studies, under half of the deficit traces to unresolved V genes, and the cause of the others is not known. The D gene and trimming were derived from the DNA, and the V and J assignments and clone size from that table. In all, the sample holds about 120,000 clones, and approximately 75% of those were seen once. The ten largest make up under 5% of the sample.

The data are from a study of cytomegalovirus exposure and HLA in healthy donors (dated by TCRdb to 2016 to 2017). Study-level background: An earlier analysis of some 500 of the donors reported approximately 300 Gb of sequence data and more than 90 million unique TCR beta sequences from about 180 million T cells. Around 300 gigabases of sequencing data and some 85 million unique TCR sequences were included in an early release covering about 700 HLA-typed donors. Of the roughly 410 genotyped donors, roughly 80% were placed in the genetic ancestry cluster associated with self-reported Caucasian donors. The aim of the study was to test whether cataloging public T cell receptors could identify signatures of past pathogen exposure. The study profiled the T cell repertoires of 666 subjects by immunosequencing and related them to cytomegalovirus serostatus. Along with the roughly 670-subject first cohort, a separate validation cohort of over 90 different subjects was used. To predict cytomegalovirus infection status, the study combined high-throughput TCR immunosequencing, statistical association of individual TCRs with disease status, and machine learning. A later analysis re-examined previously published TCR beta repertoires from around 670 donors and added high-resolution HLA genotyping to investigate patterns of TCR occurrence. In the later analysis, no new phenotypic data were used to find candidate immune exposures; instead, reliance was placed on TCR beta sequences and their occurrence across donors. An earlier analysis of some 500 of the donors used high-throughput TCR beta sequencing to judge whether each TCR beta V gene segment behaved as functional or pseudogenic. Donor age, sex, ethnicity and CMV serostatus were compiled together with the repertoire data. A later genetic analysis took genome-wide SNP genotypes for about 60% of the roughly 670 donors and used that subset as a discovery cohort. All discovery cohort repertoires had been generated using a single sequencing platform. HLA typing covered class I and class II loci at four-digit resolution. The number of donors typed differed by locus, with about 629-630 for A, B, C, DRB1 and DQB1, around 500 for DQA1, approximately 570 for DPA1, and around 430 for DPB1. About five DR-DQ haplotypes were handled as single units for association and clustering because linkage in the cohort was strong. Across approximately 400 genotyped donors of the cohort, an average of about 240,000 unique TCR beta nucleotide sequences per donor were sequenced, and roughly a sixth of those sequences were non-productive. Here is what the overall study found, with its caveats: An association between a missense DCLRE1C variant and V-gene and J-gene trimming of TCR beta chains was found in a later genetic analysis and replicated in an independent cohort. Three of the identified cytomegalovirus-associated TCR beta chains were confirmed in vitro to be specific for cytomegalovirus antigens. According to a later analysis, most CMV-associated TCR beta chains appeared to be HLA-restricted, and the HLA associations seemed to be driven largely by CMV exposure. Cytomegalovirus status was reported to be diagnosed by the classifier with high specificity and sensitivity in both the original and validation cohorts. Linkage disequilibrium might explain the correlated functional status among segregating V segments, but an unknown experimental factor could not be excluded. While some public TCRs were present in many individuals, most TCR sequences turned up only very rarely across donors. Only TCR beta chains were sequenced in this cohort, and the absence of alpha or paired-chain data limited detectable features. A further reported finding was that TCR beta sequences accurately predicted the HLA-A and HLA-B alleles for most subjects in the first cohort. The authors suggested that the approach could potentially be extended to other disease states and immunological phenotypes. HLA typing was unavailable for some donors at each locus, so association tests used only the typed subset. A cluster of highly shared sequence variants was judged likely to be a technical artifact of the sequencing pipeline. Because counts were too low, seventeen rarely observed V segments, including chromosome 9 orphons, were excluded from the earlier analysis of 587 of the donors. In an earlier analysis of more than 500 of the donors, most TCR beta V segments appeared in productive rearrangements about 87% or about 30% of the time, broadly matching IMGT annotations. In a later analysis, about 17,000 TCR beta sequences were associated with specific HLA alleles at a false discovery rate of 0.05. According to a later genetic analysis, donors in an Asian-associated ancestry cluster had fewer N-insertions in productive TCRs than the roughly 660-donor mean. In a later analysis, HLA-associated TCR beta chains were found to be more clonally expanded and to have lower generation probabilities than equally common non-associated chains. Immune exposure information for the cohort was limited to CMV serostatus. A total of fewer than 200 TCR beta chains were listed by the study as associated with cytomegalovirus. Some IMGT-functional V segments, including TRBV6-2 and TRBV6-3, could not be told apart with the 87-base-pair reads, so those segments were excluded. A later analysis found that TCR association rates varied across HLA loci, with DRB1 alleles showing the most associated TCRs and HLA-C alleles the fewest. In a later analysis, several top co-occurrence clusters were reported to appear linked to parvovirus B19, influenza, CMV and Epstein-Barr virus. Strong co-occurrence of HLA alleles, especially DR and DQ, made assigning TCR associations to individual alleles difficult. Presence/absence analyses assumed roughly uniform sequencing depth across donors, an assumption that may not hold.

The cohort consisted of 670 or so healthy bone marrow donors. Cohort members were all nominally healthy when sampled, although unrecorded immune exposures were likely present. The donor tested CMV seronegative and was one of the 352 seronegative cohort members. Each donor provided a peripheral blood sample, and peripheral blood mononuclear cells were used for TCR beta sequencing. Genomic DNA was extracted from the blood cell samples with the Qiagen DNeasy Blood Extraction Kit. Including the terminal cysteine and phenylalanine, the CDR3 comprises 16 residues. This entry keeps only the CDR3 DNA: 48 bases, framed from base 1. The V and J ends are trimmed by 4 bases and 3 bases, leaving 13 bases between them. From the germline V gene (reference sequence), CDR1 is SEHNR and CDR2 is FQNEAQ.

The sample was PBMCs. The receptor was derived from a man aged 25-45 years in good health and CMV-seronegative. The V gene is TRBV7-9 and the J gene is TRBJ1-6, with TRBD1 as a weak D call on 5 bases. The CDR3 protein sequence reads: CASSSFQGNYNSPLHF. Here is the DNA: TGTGCCAGCAGCTCATTTCAGGGCAACTATAATTCACCCCTCCACTTT.